What follows is one T cell receptor beta chain and its context. Method: immunoSEQ multiplex PCR; TCRdb's copy keeps in-frame clones and lacks some. The sample yields approximately 20,000 clones, around nine tenths seen once. Time point reported: week 3, after first cycle of checkpoint inhibitor. The sample belongs to a study of blood T cell dynamics during melanoma immunotherapy. Germline V gives CDR1 MDHEN, CDR2 SYDVKM. The CDR3 sequence is 18 residues long. J lost 4 bases, V lost 2 bases, and 12 bases had no gene match. The TCR originated in a human donor with melanoma. The rearrangement uses TRBV28 and TRBJ2-1; TRBD2 agrees at 9 bases. Sequencing was performed on blood, taken from a patient treated with checkpoint blockade. The CDR3 is CASSLEDRPLAGYNEQFF. CDR3 bases: TGTGCCAGCAGTTTAGAAGACAGGCCGCTAGCGGGATACAATGAGCAGTTCTTC.